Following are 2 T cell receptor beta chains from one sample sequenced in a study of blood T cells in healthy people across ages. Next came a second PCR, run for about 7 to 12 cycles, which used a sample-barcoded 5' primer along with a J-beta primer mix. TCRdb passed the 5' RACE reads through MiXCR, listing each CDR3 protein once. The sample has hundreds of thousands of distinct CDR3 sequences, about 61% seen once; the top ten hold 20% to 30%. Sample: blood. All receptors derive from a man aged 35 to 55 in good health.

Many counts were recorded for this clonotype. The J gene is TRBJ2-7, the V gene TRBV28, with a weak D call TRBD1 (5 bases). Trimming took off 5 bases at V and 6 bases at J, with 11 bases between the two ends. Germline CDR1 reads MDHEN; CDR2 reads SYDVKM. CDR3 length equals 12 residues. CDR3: CASSGAVGEQYF. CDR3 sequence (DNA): TGTGCCAGCAGTGGGGCCGTAGGCGAGCAGTACTTC.

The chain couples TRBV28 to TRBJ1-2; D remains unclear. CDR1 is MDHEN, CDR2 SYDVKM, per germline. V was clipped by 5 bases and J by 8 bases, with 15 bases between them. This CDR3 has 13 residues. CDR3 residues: CASSLNVGYGYTF. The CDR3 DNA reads TGTGCCAGCAGTCTAAATGTTGGCTACGGCTACACCTTC.